These 27 T cell receptor beta chains came from one sample sequenced in a study of high-grade serous ovarian cancer treatment subgroups. TCRdb's table, derived via immunoSEQ multiplex PCR, lists solely in-frame clones and lacks some. The repertoire holds about 30,000 clones, with approximately 79% as singletons. Tumor samples were taken before definitive surgery or chemotherapy. Input material: tumor tissue. These receptors all come from a human donor with high-grade serous ovarian cancer.

The V call is TRBV2, the J call TRBJ1-1; D might be TRBD1 (5 bases). CDR1 is SNHLY, CDR2 FYNNEI, per germline. Trimming stripped 8 bases from V and 4 bases from J, with 11 bases between. The CDR3 is made up of 12 amino acids. The CDR3 loop reads CASGQGATEAFF. DNA of the CDR3: TGTGCCAGCGGGCAAGGGGCCACTGAAGCTTTCTTT. The full variable domain, rest sourced from reference TRBV2 and TRBJ1-1, is EPEVTQTPSHQVTQMGQEVILRCVPISNHLYFYWYRQILGQKVEFLVSFYNNEISEKSEIFDDQFSVERPDGSNFTLKIRSTKLEDSAMYFCASGQGATEAFFGQGTRLTVV.

V gene TRBV7-2 combines with J gene TRBJ2-7; D gene ambiguous. The V end lost 5 bases, the J end lost 0 bases, and 11 bases lay between the germline ends. This CDR3 is built from 14 residues. The germline V gene has CDR1 SGHTA and CDR2 FQGNSA. CDR3 sequence: CASSPGSSSYEQYF. The CDR3 nucleotides read TGTGCCAGCAGCCCCGGTAGCAGCTCCTACGAGCAGTACTTC.

The chain joins TRBV2 to TRBJ2-5; TRBD1 agrees at 8 bases. The DNA end is more similar to TRBJ2-7, so the J call may be wrong. The CDR3 runs 14 residues. Per germline, CDR1 SNHLY and CDR2 FYNNEI. In nucleotides, the CDR3 is TGTGCCAGCACCTCGGACAGGGTGGCCTACGAGCAGTACTTC. It specifies CASTSDRVAYEQYF.

This clone was seen a handful of times. This chain uses TRBV19 with TRBJ1-4, with 7 nucleotides matching TRBD1. V lost 5 bases, J lost 3 bases, and 6 bases stayed unmatched. CDR1 and CDR2 (germline): LNHDA, SQIVND (reference sequence). CDR3 length: 15 amino acids. The CDR3 region has the DNA TGTGCCAGTAGTGTCGCCGGGACAGCTAATGAAAAACTGTTTTTT. Protein sequence: CASSVAGTANEKLFF.

The gene calls are TRBV7-9 and TRBJ2-3, with TRBD2 identical over 12 bases. Germline V lookup: CDR1 SEHNR, CDR2 FQNEAQ (reference sequence). Germline trimming cut 4 bases from V and 6 bases from J; bases unmatched to any gene: 5. This CDR3 is 15 amino acids long. The CDR3 DNA follows: TGTGCCAGCAGCTCAAGACTAGCGGGAGTGGATACGCAGTATTTT. Encoded protein: CASSSRLAGVDTQYF.

In this sample, this clone turned up a few times. The J gene is TRBJ1-1, the V gene TRBV30; 8 nucleotides align to TRBD1. The CDR3 is made up of 16 amino acids. The germline gives CDR1 GTSNPN, CDR2 SVGIG (reference sequence). Losses at the gene ends were 1 base for V and 0 bases for J; bases not matched to a gene: 7. The CDR3: CAWSGGQGKVNTEAFF. The DNA for the CDR3 is TGTGCCTGGAGTGGAGGACAGGGAAAGGTGAACACTGAAGCTTTCTTT.

The chain joins TRBV28 to TRBJ1-1; D possibly corresponds to TRBD1 (5 bases). Trimming took 1 base from V and 7 from J, leaving 7 bases between them. CDR1 is MDHEN, CDR2 SYDVKM, per germline. The CDR3 runs to 12 residues. The CDR3 region is CASSLSGVEAFF. DNA of the CDR3: TGTGCCAGCAGTTTATCGGGGGTTGAAGCTTTCTTT.

The chain is built from TRBV15 and TRBJ1-2; tentative D call: TRBD1 (5 bases). Germline assignment: CDR1 LNHNV and CDR2 YYDKDF (reference sequence). Trimming cost V 0 bases and J 6 bases, with 17 bases left between them. The CDR3 runs to 16 residues. The CDR3 region has the DNA TGTGCCACCAGCAGAGAGGGCCTCTGGGGGGGGAATGGCTACACCTTC. Translation: CATSREGLWGGNGYTF.

The CDR3 spells CASSLEVDGSYEQYF. The CDR3 nucleotides are TGTGCCAGCAGCTTAGAAGTCGACGGATCCTACGAGCAGTACTTC. The chain is built from TRBV7-8 and TRBJ2-7; no reliable D call. Germline CDR1 reads SGHVS; CDR2 reads FQNEAQ. CDR3 size: 15 residues. Trimming removed 1 base at V and 1 base at J, with 11 bases between.

Here the CDR3 reads CASRRMSSYEQYF. For the CDR3, the DNA is TGTGCCAGCCGCAGGATGAGCTCCTACGAGCAGTACTTC. V usage is TRBV6-1 and J usage is TRBJ2-7; D ambiguous. This CDR3 is 13 amino acids long. Germline V CDR1 and CDR2: MNHNS, SASEGT. V gave up 8 bases and J gave up 0 bases, with 11 bases separating them.

The chain couples TRBV7-6 to TRBJ2-1, with D possibly called TRBD1 or TRBD2 (6 bases each). Per germline, CDR1 SGHVS and CDR2 FNYEAQ. The CDR3 is 17 residues long. V was cut by 5 bases and J by 8 bases, with 25 bases left in between. The CDR3 sequence: CASSQSFGGPKSDEQFF. CDR3 bases: TGTGCCAGCAGCCAGTCGTTTGGGGGGCCAAAATCGGATGAGCAGTTCTTC. Drawing the rest from reference TRBV7-6 and TRBJ2-1, the complete variable domain is GAGVSQSPRYKVTKRGQDVALRCDPISGHVSLYWYRQALGQGPEFLTYFNYEAQQDKSGLPNDRFSAERPEGSISTLTIQRTEQRDSAMYRCASSQSFGGPKSDEQFFGPGTRLTVL.

This chain's CDR3 is CASGLGVGEPNEQFF. The CDR3 region has the DNA TGTGCTAGTGGTTTGGGGGTAGGGGAGCCTAATGAGCAGTTCTTC. This sequence joins TRBV12-5 and TRBJ2-1; D may match TRBD1 or TRBD2 (5 bases each). Germline CDR1 is LGHNT and CDR2 is FRNRAP. CDR3 length: 15 amino acids. Between the trimmed V and J ends, which lost 1 base and 7 bases, there was a span of 14 bases.

The chain has TRBV5-4 and TRBJ2-3; D is unclear. Germline-derived CDR1 and CDR2 are SGHNT and YYREEE (reference sequence). CDR3 size: 11 residues. Trimming pared 2 bases from V and 4 bases from J, leaving 2 bases between. The CDR3 DNA reads TGTGCCAGCAGCTTATCAGATACGCAGTATTTT. This translates into CASSLSDTQYF. Variable domain in full (rest from reference TRBV5-4 and TRBJ2-3): ETGVTQSPTHLIKTRGQQVTLRCSSQSGHNTVSWYQQALGQGPQFIFQYYREEENGRGNFPPRFSGLQFPNYSSELNVNALELDDSALYLCASSLSDTQYFGPGTRLTVL.

The chain is built from TRBV7-9 and TRBJ2-7; the match to TRBD2 covers 11 bases. There are 16 residues in the CDR3. V lost 4 bases and J lost 0; bases outside the gene matches: 5. Looked up from germline, CDR1 is SEHNR and CDR2 is FQNEAQ (reference sequence). CDR3: CASSSAGTSGSYEQYF. CDR3 nucleotides: TGTGCCAGCAGCTCTGCGGGGACTAGCGGCTCCTACGAGCAGTACTTC. Drawing the rest from reference TRBV7-9 and TRBJ2-7, the complete variable domain is DTGVSQNPRHKITKRGQNVTFRCDPISEHNRLYWYRQTLGQGPEFLTYFQNEAQLEKSRLLSDRFSAERPKGSFSTLEIQRTEQGDSAMYLCASSSAGTSGSYEQYFGPGTRLTVT.

With regard to this clone: The same CDR3 also results from other DNA sequences found in this sample. The J gene is TRBJ2-7, the V gene TRBV5-1; D remains unclear. The V gene's germline CDR1 is SGHRS and CDR2 YFSETQ. The CDR3 consists of 13 residues. Trimming shortened V by 1 base and J by 0 bases, and 5 bases separated the two germline ends. CDR3 protein: CASSLLTSYEQYF. In DNA, the CDR3 is TGCGCCAGCAGCTTGTTAACCTCCTACGAGCAGTACTTC.

The gene calls are TRBV29-1 and TRBJ2-7; 8 bases are a match to TRBD2. Germline V lookup: CDR1 SQVTM, CDR2 ANQGSEA. J was trimmed by 2 bases and V by 4 bases; bases with no gene match: 7. The length of the CDR3 is 14 residues. The CDR3 DNA is TGCAGCGTTGGGTCGGGCGGGGGGACCTACGAGCAGTACTTC. Translated, it gives CSVGSGGGTYEQYF.

The chain recombines TRBV7-2 with TRBJ2-7; 9 bases match TRBD2. With 5 bases clipped from V and 4 bases from J, the junction kept 6 bases outside the gene matches. The germline V gene encodes CDR1 SGHTA and CDR2 FQGNSA. The CDR3 has 14 amino acids. CDR3 amino acids: CASSGLARSYEQYF. In DNA, the CDR3 is TGTGCCAGCAGCGGACTAGCGCGGTCTTACGAGCAGTACTTC.

The rearrangement joins TRBV5-4 to TRBJ2-1; perhaps TRBD1 as D (6 bases). Trimming removed 4 bases from V and 6 bases from J, with 17 bases in between. CDR3 length: 15 amino acids. Germline values: CDR1 SGHNT, CDR2 YYREEE (reference sequence). CDR3 amino acids: CASSRSGNRVNEQFF. In DNA, the CDR3 is TGTGCCAGCAGCCGTTCGGGGAACAGGGTCAATGAGCAGTTCTTC.

This clone was counted between two and nine times. CDR3 DNA: TGTGCCAGCTCACCGGAACAGGTCAGCAATGAGCAGTTCTTC. Its translation: CASSPEQVSNEQFF. V gene TRBV18 combines with J gene TRBJ2-1, with D possibly being TRBD1 (5 bases). Trimming took off 3 bases at V and 6 bases at J, with 12 bases between the two ends. Per germline, CDR1 KGHSH and CDR2 LQKENI. CDR3 size: 14 residues.

J is TRBJ2-2 and V is TRBV4-1, with D hard to call. V lost 3 bases and J 6 bases, leaving 8 bases between the germline ends. The CDR3 has 13 amino acids. Germline lookup yields CDR1 MGHRA and CDR2 YSYEKL. CDR3 sequence: CASSHRFPGELFF. In DNA form, the CDR3 reads TGCGCCAGCAGCCACCGCTTCCCCGGGGAGCTGTTTTTT.

The J gene is TRBJ2-7, the V gene TRBV7-2; D gene uncertain. The CDR3 is 12 residues long. From germline, CDR1 is SGHTA and CDR2 FQGNSA. Trimming removed 7 bases from V and 2 bases from J, with 9 bases in between. CDR3 nucleotides: TGTGCCAGCACCGATGGGGCCTACGAGCAGTACTTC. Amino acids: CASTDGAYEQYF.

The J gene is TRBJ2-3, the V gene TRBV7-6; D might be TRBD2 (6 bases). The V end lost 10 bases, the J end lost 2 bases, and 13 bases lay between the germline ends. This CDR3 region has 13 residues. The germline V gene has CDR1 SGHVS and CDR2 FNYEAQ. The CDR3 bases are TGTGCCACCTCGGAGGGCTCCACAGATACGCAGTATTTT. It yields the protein CATSEGSTDTQYF.

This clone was seen a few times. V usage is TRBV5-6 and J usage is TRBJ2-5; TRBD1 is a possible D gene (5 bases). The V end was cut by 4 bases, the J end by 10 bases, with 8 bases between. The V gene's germline CDR1 is SGHDT and CDR2 YYEEEE. The CDR3 is made up of 10 amino acids. The CDR3 region has the DNA TGTGCCAGCAGCCAACAGGACCAGTACTTC. Amino acid sequence: CASSQQDQYF.

The chain is built from TRBV28 and TRBJ1-5, with 8 bases aligning to TRBD1. V shed 8 bases, J shed 0 bases, and the junction held 9 bases outside the gene matches. This CDR3 is built from 16 residues. CDR1 and CDR2 (germline): MDHEN, SYDVKM. The CDR3 protein is CASLGQGAYSNQPQHF. CDR3 nucleotides: TGTGCCAGCTTAGGTCAGGGGGCTTATAGCAATCAGCCCCAGCATTTT. The whole variable domain, filled in from reference TRBV28 and TRBJ1-5, reads DVKVTQSSRYLVKRTGEKVFLECVQDMDHENMFWYRQDPGLGLRLIYFSYDVKMKEKGDIPEGYSVSREKKERFSLILESASTNQTSMYLCASLGQGAYSNQPQHFGDGTRLSIL.

The CDR3 DNA follows: TGCGCCAGCAGCCAGATCGGGACTAGCGGGAGGCGATTTTATATTGAGCAGTTCTTC. Its protein is CASSQIGTSGRRFYIEQFF. The chain uses TRBV4-1 and TRBJ2-1, with TRBD2 matching over 15 bases. With 3 bases clipped from V and 9 bases from J, the junction kept 15 bases outside the gene matches. The CDR3 covers 19 residues. Germline assignment: CDR1 MGHRA and CDR2 YSYEKL.

V gene TRBV28 combines with J gene TRBJ2-2; TRBD1 matches at 7 bases. This CDR3 is 15 amino acids long. Germline V lookup: CDR1 MDHEN, CDR2 SYDVKM. V dropped 7 bases and J dropped 4; count of bases not matched to a gene: 9. This CDR3 is CASKVRTGVTGELFF. For the CDR3, the DNA is TGTGCCAGCAAAGTTAGAACAGGGGTCACCGGGGAGCTGTTTTTT.

The chain is built from TRBV15 and TRBJ2-5; TRBD2 is a possible D gene (6 bases). Germline V gene lookup returns CDR1 LNHNV and CDR2 YYDKDF (reference sequence). The ends were cut back, 0 bases at V and 2 bases at J, with 22 bases in the middle. This CDR3 is 19 amino acids long. CDR3 amino acids: CATSRDEFASARRQETQYF. CDR3 DNA sequence: TGTGCCACCAGCAGAGATGAGTTTGCTAGCGCACGCCGGCAAGAGACCCAGTACTTC.